What follows are 10 T cell receptor beta chains derived from one specimen sequenced in a study of blood T cells in healthy people across ages. Combining a sample-barcoded 5' primer with a J-beta primer mix, a second PCR ran for roughly 7 to 12 cycles. In TCRdb, the 5' RACE reads were re-called with MiXCR into one record per CDR3 protein. The repertoire consists of roughly 680,000 distinct CDR3 sequences, with roughly half occurring once and the leading ten covering around an eighth. Material for sequencing was blood. The receptor set was obtained from a woman aged 80 or older in good health.

This clonotype was detected many times. This chain joins TRBV7-2 and TRBJ2-1; possibly TRBD2 for D (5 bases). This CDR3 spans 16 amino acids. Looked up from germline, CDR1 is SGHTA and CDR2 is FQGNSA. V dropped 5 bases and J dropped 2 bases, with 16 bases sitting between them. CDR3 in amino acids: CASSRSGVRPYNEQFF. CDR3 sequence (DNA): TGTGCCAGCAGCCGGTCCGGGGTGAGGCCCTACAATGAGCAGTTCTTC.

The V and J genes are TRBV3-1 and TRBJ2-3, with 11 nucleotides matching TRBD2. Trimming took 1 base from V and 2 from J; bases not matched to a gene: 11. CDR1 LGHDT and CDR2 YNNKEL come from the germline V gene (reference sequence). This CDR3 is built from 19 residues. The CDR3 reads CASSQALAGALPLTDTQYF. CDR3 sequence (DNA): TGTGCCAGCAGCCAAGCACTAGCGGGGGCCTTACCCCTCACAGATACGCAGTATTTT.

This clonotype was observed many times. The chain employs TRBV6-1 and TRBJ2-4; D perhaps matches TRBD2 (5 bases). The CDR3 covers 12 residues. The V and J ends lost 8 bases and 8 bases respectively, with 13 bases between them. Germline CDR1 MNHNS, CDR2 SASEGT. This chain's CDR3 is CASRGWNDIQYF. The CDR3 bases are TGTGCCAGCCGGGGATGGAATGACATTCAGTACTTC.

The gene calls are TRBV20-1 and TRBJ1-6; tentative D call: TRBD1 (5 bases). V was cut by 7 bases and J by 14 bases, with 18 bases left in between. Germline assignment: CDR1 DFQATT and CDR2 SNEGSKA (reference sequence). The CDR3 extends over 12 amino acids. The CDR3 DNA reads as TGCAGTGTAACCCAATCGGGGCAATCCCTCCACTTT. Encoded protein: CSVTQSGQSLHF.

A few counts support this clonotype. The chain has TRBV12-3 or TRBV12-4 and TRBJ1-6; D might be TRBD1 (5 bases). The CDR3 runs to 15 residues. V lost 2 bases to trimming and J lost 1 base, with 6 bases between them. The CDR3 loop reads CASSLQGSYNSPLHF. The CDR3 DNA reads as TGTGCCAGCAGTTTACAGGGTTCCTATAATTCACCCCTCCACTTT.

This clonotype came up many times. The chain combines TRBV20-1 with TRBJ2-7; D is uncertain. The CDR3 consists of 12 residues. Germline assignment: CDR1 DFQATT and CDR2 SNEGSKA (reference sequence). The V gene lost 3 bases and the J gene lost 4 bases, with 10 bases spanning the gap. The CDR3 region has the DNA TGCAGTGCTAGTGGTATCGTTTACGAGCAGTACTTC. This translates into CSASGIVYEQYF.

This clonotype came up many times. This rearrangement joins TRBV5-1 to TRBJ2-3; TRBD2 might be the D (7 bases). The CDR3 totals 16 residues. The V end lost 3 bases, the J end lost 5 bases, and 19 bases lay between the germline ends. Germline loops: CDR1 SGHRS, CDR2 YFSETQ. The CDR3, as DNA: TGCGCCAGCAGCTCCCTGGGGGGGGCTGGCTTAGATACGCAGTATTTT. Residues: CASSSLGGAGLDTQYF.

The chain has TRBV29-1 and TRBJ2-7; D is uncertain. From germline, CDR1 is SQVTM and CDR2 ANQGSEA. The CDR3 consists of 16 residues. The germline V and J ends were trimmed by 4 bases and 2 bases, with 21 bases remaining between them. The CDR3 loop reads CSVGTSGRLKPYEQYF. The CDR3 DNA sequence: TGCAGCGTTGGAACTTCAGGCCGTCTAAAGCCCTACGAGCAGTACTTC.

The J gene is TRBJ2-4, the V gene TRBV28; 7 nucleotides align to TRBD1. TRBJ2-7 matches the DNA end more closely, so the J call is doubtful. CDR3 length: 13 residues. CDR1 is MDHEN, CDR2 SYDVKM, per germline. CDR3 residues: CASSYNRGYEQYF. The CDR3 DNA reads TGTGCCAGCAGTTACAACAGGGGTTACGAGCAGTACTTC.

The chain joins TRBV20-1 to TRBJ1-1; possible D gene TRBD1, 5 bases. V lost 0 bases and J 5 bases, leaving 16 bases between the germline ends. Germline V CDR1 and CDR2: DFQATT, SNEGSKA (reference sequence). The CDR3 totals 15 residues. CDR3 amino acids: CSARDFRAGQTEAFF. The CDR3 bases are TGCAGTGCTAGAGATTTTCGGGCAGGGCAAACTGAAGCTTTCTTT.